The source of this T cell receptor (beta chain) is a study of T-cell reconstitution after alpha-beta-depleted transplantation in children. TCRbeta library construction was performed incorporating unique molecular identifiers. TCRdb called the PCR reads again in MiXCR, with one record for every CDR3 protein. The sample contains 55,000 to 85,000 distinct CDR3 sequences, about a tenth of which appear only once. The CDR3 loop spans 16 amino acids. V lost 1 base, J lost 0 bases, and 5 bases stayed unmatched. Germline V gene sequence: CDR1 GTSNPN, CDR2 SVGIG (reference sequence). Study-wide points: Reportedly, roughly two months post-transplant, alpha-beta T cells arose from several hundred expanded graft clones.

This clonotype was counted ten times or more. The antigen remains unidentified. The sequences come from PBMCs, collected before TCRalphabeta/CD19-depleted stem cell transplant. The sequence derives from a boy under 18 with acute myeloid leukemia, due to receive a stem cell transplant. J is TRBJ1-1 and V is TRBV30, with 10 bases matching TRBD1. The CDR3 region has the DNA TGTGCCTGGAGTGGACAGGGGGCCCACATGAACACTGAAGCTTTCTTT. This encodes CAWSGQGAHMNTEAFF.